The 11 T cell receptor beta chains in this list originate from one sample, sequenced in a study of T-cell reconstitution after alpha-beta-depleted transplantation in children. Molecular barcoding with unique molecular identifiers was used for the TCRbeta library. TCRdb independently ran MiXCR on the PCR reads; one entry per CDR3 protein. The table lists about 640,000 distinct CDR3 sequences, roughly 17% of them singletons. The material sequenced was PBMCs from the stem cell graft donor, taken from the stem cell graft. These receptors were collected from a human donor who donated a stem cell graft to a child with acute myeloid leukemia.

This clonotype has just a few counts. V gene TRBV20-1 combines with J gene TRBJ2-1, with D hard to call. Germline V gene data show CDR1 as DFQATT and CDR2 as SNEGSKA (reference sequence). The CDR3 is 14 amino acids. V shed 0 bases and J shed 5 bases, with 11 bases lying between them. In DNA, the CDR3 is TGCAGTGCTAGAGATCCGGCAGGAGACAATGAGCAGTTCTTC. Translating gives CSARDPAGDNEQFF.

The gene calls are TRBV4-3 and TRBJ2-5; D is unresolved. V was pared by 1 base and J by 9 bases, with 12 bases between. The CDR3 sequence is 13 residues long. Germline lookup yields CDR1 LGHNA and CDR2 YSLEER. The CDR3 sequence: CASSQGAGEAQYF. As DNA, the CDR3 is TGCGCCAGCAGCCAAGGGGCAGGCGAGGCCCAGTACTTC.

This clonotype was seen ten or more times. This chain links TRBV29-1 with TRBJ2-3; 10 nucleotides align to TRBD1. V lost 3 bases and J lost 5; bases outside the gene matches: 5. This CDR3 comprises 14 residues. Looked up from germline, CDR1 is SQVTM and CDR2 is ANQGSEA. The CDR3 DNA follows: TGCAGCGTTGAGACAGGGGGCTGGGGAGATACGCAGTATTTT. Translating it yields CSVETGGWGDTQYF.

This clonotype occurred many times. The rearrangement uses TRBV20-1 and TRBJ1-3; 7 bases are a match to TRBD1. Germline trimming cut 0 bases from V and 2 bases from J; bases unmatched to any gene: 1. CDR1 is DFQATT, CDR2 SNEGSKA, per germline (reference sequence). The CDR3 has 14 residues. The CDR3 region has the DNA TGCAGTGCTAGAGATAGGGGGCCTGGAAACACCATATATTTT. It yields the protein CSARDRGPGNTIYF.

This clonotype was recorded at least ten times. The chain carries TRBV5-1 and TRBJ2-1, with TRBD1 matching 8 bases. J lost 4 bases, V lost 1 base, and 7 bases had no gene match. Germline V gene lookup returns CDR1 SGHRS and CDR2 YFSETQ. The CDR3 runs to 16 residues. In nucleotides, the CDR3 is TGCGCCAGCAGCTTGTTTCCCCGGGACAGGTACAATGAGCAGTTCTTC. This translates into CASSLFPRDRYNEQFF.

This clonotype was recorded at least ten times. This chain uses TRBV13 with TRBJ2-7; D not certain. Germline lookup yields CDR1 PRHDT and CDR2 FYEKMQ (reference sequence). V gave up 4 bases and J gave up 3 bases, with 10 bases separating them. The CDR3 runs 13 residues. The chain's CDR3 is CASSSTPNYEQYV. The CDR3 DNA reads TGTGCCAGCAGCTCGACACCGAACTACGAGCAGTACGTC.

This clonotype was counted only a few times. V and J are TRBV28 and TRBJ1-2, with 7 nucleotides matching TRBD1. The CDR3 consists of 11 residues. Unmatched junction bases numbered 3, after V lost 6 bases and J lost 8 bases. Per germline, CDR1 MDHEN and CDR2 SYDVKM. The CDR3 region is CASRTGRGYTF. The CDR3 DNA reads as TGTGCCAGCAGGACAGGGAGAGGCTACACCTTC.

This clonotype was found many times. V is TRBV27 and J is TRBJ2-2; TRBD1 agrees at 7 bases. CDR1 and CDR2 (germline): MNHEY, SMNVEV (reference sequence). This CDR3 region has 16 residues. V was clipped by 4 bases and J by 4 bases; unmatched bases: 9. The CDR3 loop is CASSYPDRVGTGELFF. DNA for the CDR3: TGTGCCAGCAGTTACCCCGACAGGGTGGGCACCGGGGAGCTGTTTTTT.

This chain connects TRBV5-6 to TRBJ2-1; D unclear. The CDR3 spans 14 residues. The V end lost 0 bases, the J end lost 0 bases, and 4 bases lay between the germline ends. Germline lookup yields CDR1 SGHDT and CDR2 YYEEEE. CDR3: CASSLAPSYNEQFF. CDR3 bases: TGTGCCAGCAGCTTGGCACCCTCCTACAATGAGCAGTTCTTC.

The gene calls are TRBV5-1 and TRBJ2-3; D possibly corresponds to TRBD2 (6 bases). This CDR3 comprises 16 residues. In germline, CDR1 is SGHRS, CDR2 YFSETQ. Trimming took off 5 bases at V and 2 bases at J, with 18 bases between the two ends. CDR3: CASRPQGGIFTDTQYF. The CDR3, as DNA: TGCGCCAGCAGACCCCAGGGAGGAATTTTCACAGATACGCAGTATTTT.

This clonotype was detected a few times. The chain recombines TRBV20-1 with TRBJ1-2; D is possibly TRBD1 (5 bases). The V end was cut by 0 bases, the J end by 4 bases, with 18 bases between. The CDR3 runs 16 residues. Germline CDR1 is DFQATT and CDR2 is SNEGSKA (reference sequence). The CDR3 DNA reads TGCAGTGCTAGAGATGGTGTGGGGGGGAGTAGCTATGGCTACACCTTC. Translated: CSARDGVGGSSYGYTF.